Shown below are 11 T cell receptor beta chains from a single sample sequenced in a study of blood T cell repertoires in COVID-19. Clones were read by immunoSEQ multiplex PCR, and TCRdb kept only the in-frame ones, dropping some. Among some 150,000 clones, about 80% were seen once, and the ten largest hold over 2.5%. Sequences were obtained from peripheral blood. These receptors all stem from a human donor with acute or convalescent COVID-19. The donor label of this sample is uncertain.

The V call is TRBV28, the J call TRBJ1-4; 7 bases agree with TRBD1. Germline V gene lookup returns CDR1 MDHEN and CDR2 SYDVKM. The CDR3 sequence is 13 residues long. V lost 6 bases to trimming and J lost 7 bases; unmatched junction nucleotides: 5. The CDR3 spells CASRTGQIEKLFF. The CDR3 nucleotides are TGTGCCAGCAGGACGGGACAGATTGAAAAACTGTTTTTT. Together with reference TRBV28 and TRBJ1-4, the CDR3 gives the full variable domain: DVKVTQSSRYLVKRTGEKVFLECVQDMDHENMFWYRQDPGLGLRLIYFSYDVKMKEKGDIPEGYSVSREKKERFSLILESASTNQTSMYLCASRTGQIEKLFFGSGTQLSVL.

The CDR3 region has the DNA TGTGCCAGCAGCTTGGGCGGGGGGGCTTACATTCAGTACTTC. Its translation: CASSLGGGAYIQYF. This sequence joins TRBV5-4 and TRBJ2-4; 9 bases match TRBD2. The CDR3 is 14 residues long. J lost 8 bases, V lost 0 bases, and 3 bases had no gene match. The V gene's germline CDR1 is SGHNT and CDR2 YYREEE (reference sequence).

CDR3 sequence reads: CASSSAYSSTNEKLFF. DNA for the CDR3: TGTGCCAGTAGTTCCGCCTACAGTTCAACTAATGAAAAACTGTTTTTT. The chain joins TRBV19 to TRBJ1-4; D not resolved. Per the germline V gene, CDR1 is LNHDA and CDR2 is SQIVND (reference sequence). The CDR3 contains 16 residues. V was pared by 5 bases and J by 0 bases, with 13 bases between.

V gene TRBV2 combines with J gene TRBJ2-1, with D hard to call. V lost 6 bases and J 6 bases, leaving 9 bases between the germline ends. CDR1 and CDR2 from the germline V gene are SNHLY and FYNNEI. CDR3 length: 12 residues. The CDR3 loop is CASSYSSNEQFF. CDR3 coding DNA: TGTGCCAGCAGCTACAGCTCCAATGAGCAGTTCTTC. Based on the CDR3 plus reference TRBV2 and TRBJ2-1, the full variable domain is EPEVTQTPSHQVTQMGQEVILRCVPISNHLYFYWYRQILGQKVEFLVSFYNNEISEKSEIFDDQFSVERPDGSNFTLKIRSTKLEDSAMYFCASSYSSNEQFFGPGTRLTVL.

V and J are TRBV6-1 and TRBJ1-2; 10 positions match TRBD1. J was trimmed by 3 bases and V by 3 bases; bases with no gene match: 10. The germline V gene has CDR1 MNHNS and CDR2 SASEGT. The CDR3 has 17 residues. CDR3 region: CASSESRDRGLYYGYTF. The DNA for the CDR3 is TGTGCCAGCAGTGAGTCCCGGGACAGGGGATTATACTATGGCTACACCTTC.

This sequence joins TRBV28 and TRBJ1-2; no firm D call. The germline V gene encodes CDR1 MDHEN and CDR2 SYDVKM. The CDR3 spans 15 residues. The V end lost 5 bases, the J end lost 2 bases, and 15 bases lay between the germline ends. The CDR3 region has the DNA TGTGCCAGCAGTATCAGTTCGGGGAGGAACTATGGCTACACCTTC. Encoded protein: CASSISSGRNYGYTF.

As for this clone: The sample holds other DNA sequences that translate to the same CDR3. The V and J genes are TRBV5-1 and TRBJ2-5; D is perhaps TRBD2 (5 bases). The CDR3 spans 13 residues. Looked up from germline, CDR1 is SGHRS and CDR2 is YFSETQ. Trimming cost V 4 bases and J 5 bases, with 12 bases left between them. The DNA for the CDR3 is TGCGCCAGCAGCAGAGACTATCAGGAGACCCAGTACTTC. Residues: CASSRDYQETQYF. The variable domain in full, completed from reference TRBV5-1 and TRBJ2-5, reads KAGVTQTPRYLIKTRGQQVTLSCSPISGHRSVSWYQQTPGQGLQFLFEYFSETQRNKGNFPGRFSGRQFSNSRSEMNVSTLELGDSALYLCASSRDYQETQYFGPGTRLLVL.

The V gene is TRBV2, the J gene TRBJ1-3; 8 nucleotides align to TRBD1. Germline-derived CDR1 and CDR2 are SNHLY and FYNNEI. V was pared by 6 bases and J by 0 bases, with 7 bases of the junction left unmatched. This CDR3 contains 16 residues. The DNA for the CDR3 is TGTGCCAGCAGCCAGGACAGGGACTCCTCTGGAAACACCATATATTTT. Translated: CASSQDRDSSGNTIYF.

The rearrangement uses TRBV25-1 and TRBJ2-3; 8 bases align to TRBD2. The CDR3 spans 15 residues. The germline V gene has CDR1 MGHDK and CDR2 SYGVNS. V lost 5 bases, J lost 5 bases, and 9 bases stayed unmatched. The CDR3 region has the DNA TGTGCCAGCAGTCCCACTAGCGGCCTGGGAGATACGCAGTATTTT. Residues: CASSPTSGLGDTQYF. Filled out from reference TRBV25-1 and TRBJ2-3, the complete variable domain reads EADIYQTPRYLVIGTGKKITLECSQTMGHDKMYWYQQDPGMELHLIHYSYGVNSTEKGDLSSESTVSRIRTEHFPLTLESARPSHTSQYLCASSPTSGLGDTQYFGPGTRLTVL.

This clone was seen once. This chain uses TRBV5-1 with TRBJ2-1; 13 nucleotides line up with TRBD2. Germline assignment: CDR1 SGHRS and CDR2 YFSETQ. The CDR3 spans 17 residues. Trimming at V came to 3 bases and at J to 1 base, leaving 4 bases not matched to a gene. The CDR3 region has the DNA TGCGCCAGCAGCTCCGGACTAGCGGGAGTGTCCTACAATGAGCAGTTCTTC. It is translated as CASSSGLAGVSYNEQFF.

This clone was picked up one time. CDR3 sequence reads: CASSESSGYGQYF. As DNA, the CDR3 is TGCGCCAGCAGTGAGTCATCAGGGTATGGGCAGTACTTC. This sequence joins TRBV10-1 and TRBJ2-7; a weak D match, TRBD1 (5 bases). The CDR3 spans 13 residues. Germline V CDR1 and CDR2: WNHNN, SYGVQD (reference sequence). V was pared by 0 bases and J by 9 bases, with 12 bases between.